These 18 T cell receptor beta chains were all obtained from the same sample, sequenced in a study of breast tumors, draining lymph nodes, adjacent tissues. Breast cancer patients provided tissue from their axillary draining lymph nodes. TCRdb reprocessed the multiplex PCR reads with MiXCR, giving one entry per CDR3 protein. The table shows tens of thousands of distinct CDR3 sequences, with about 20% occurring only once. The specimen was axillary lymph node tissue. Every receptor here comes from a female donor with breast cancer. Some clones in this sample may be carry-over from other donors' samples.

Ten or more counts support this clonotype. In DNA, the CDR3 is TGTGCCAGCAGCCAAAACAGGGGGATGGGGTCACCCCTCCACTTT. Translating gives CASSQNRGMGSPLHF. The chain uses TRBV3-1 and TRBJ1-6, with 8 nucleotides matching TRBD1. The V gene's germline CDR1 is LGHDT and CDR2 YNNKEL (reference sequence). The V segment lost 2 bases and the J segment 10 bases; nucleotides outside the gene matches: 7. CDR3 size: 15 residues.

V and J are TRBV3-1 and TRBJ1-5; D possibly corresponds to TRBD1 (6 bases). Trimming pared 2 bases from V and 3 bases from J, leaving 17 bases between. The V gene's germline CDR1 is LGHDT and CDR2 YNNKEL (reference sequence). This CDR3 comprises 17 residues. The CDR3 DNA sequence: TGTGCCAGCAGCCAACAGTTTGGGGGACAAGTCAATCAGCCCCAGCATTTT. As protein: CASSQQFGGQVNQPQHF.

This clonotype was counted ten times or more. The J gene is TRBJ2-5, the V gene TRBV2; D gene ambiguous. V dropped 6 bases and J dropped 5 bases, with 13 bases sitting between them. This CDR3 has 13 residues. Per the germline V gene, CDR1 is SNHLY and CDR2 is FYNNEI. The CDR3 DNA follows: TGTGCCAGCAGGACACGGGCCGGTGAGACCCAGTACTTC. Residues: CASRTRAGETQYF.

This clonotype was found many times. This sequence joins TRBV7-9 and TRBJ2-7; TRBD1 matches at 9 bases. CDR1 and CDR2 (germline): SEHNR, FQNEAQ (reference sequence). The CDR3 length is 15 residues. Unmatched junction bases numbered 10, after V lost 5 bases and J lost 5 bases. CDR3 coding DNA: TGTGCCAGCAGCAGTGCGGGACAGGGAAACCACGAGCAGTACTTC. Its protein is CASSSAGQGNHEQYF.

This clonotype has ten or more counts. The CDR3 here is CASSGIGTADTQYF. As DNA, the CDR3 is TGCGCCAGCAGCGGCATAGGGACTGCAGATACGCAGTATTTT. The chain is built from TRBV5-1 and TRBJ2-3, with a tentative D call TRBD2 (6 bases). V shed 4 bases and J shed 4 bases, with 13 bases lying between them. The CDR3 totals 14 residues. The V gene's germline CDR1 is SGHRS and CDR2 YFSETQ. The full variable domain, its missing parts supplied by reference TRBV5-1 and TRBJ2-3, is KAGVTQTPRYLIKTRGQQVTLSCSPISGHRSVSWYQQTPGQGLQFLFEYFSETQRNKGNFPGRFSGRQFSNSRSEMNVSTLELGDSALYLCASSGIGTADTQYFGPGTRLTVL.

This clonotype has ten or more counts. The gene calls are TRBV7-2 and TRBJ2-7, with 10 bases identical to TRBD2. The CDR3 has 16 amino acids. Germline V gene sequence: CDR1 SGHTA, CDR2 FQGNSA. V was pared by 5 bases and J by 6 bases, with 13 bases of the junction left unmatched. The CDR3 loop is CASSPRASGSSPEQYF. The CDR3 coding sequence is TGTGCCAGCAGCCCTCGGGCTAGCGGGAGTTCCCCCGAGCAGTACTTC.

The sample holds many counts of this clonotype. V gene TRBV6-1 combines with J gene TRBJ2-1, with a possible D match to TRBD1 (6 bases). The germline gives CDR1 MNHNS, CDR2 SASEGT. This CDR3 has 14 amino acids. V lost 3 bases and J lost 3, with 9 bases in between. CDR3 in DNA: TGTGCCAGCAGTGATGGACAGAACTACAATGAGCAGTTCTTC. Translated: CASSDGQNYNEQFF.

This clonotype appeared many times. CDR3 DNA sequence: TGCGCCAGCAGCCAAGAAAGCGGAAGGAGCGGGAGGGCCTACAATGAGCAGTTCTTC. It codes for CASSQESGRSGRAYNEQFF. The chain is built from TRBV4-1 and TRBJ2-1; 10 bases fit TRBD2. V dropped 0 bases and J dropped 2; count of bases not matched to a gene: 10. The CDR3 has 19 amino acids. Germline V CDR1 and CDR2: MGHRA, YSYEKL.

This clonotype showed up many times. J is TRBJ2-1 and V is TRBV5-1, with D possibly matching TRBD2 (6 bases). There are 14 residues in the CDR3. Germline assignment: CDR1 SGHRS and CDR2 YFSETQ. Trimming left V 1 base short and J 5 bases short, with 10 bases between. The DNA for the CDR3 is TGCGCCAGCAGCTTGTGGGGGGAAAACAATGAGCAGTTCTTC. It translates to CASSLWGENNEQFF.

This clonotype occurred many times. CDR3 amino acids: CSASELGGHYNEQFF. DNA for the CDR3: TGCAGTGCTAGTGAACTAGGGGGCCATTACAATGAGCAGTTCTTC. V usage is TRBV20-1 and J usage is TRBJ2-1, with 7 bases matching TRBD1. Per germline, CDR1 DFQATT and CDR2 SNEGSKA (reference sequence). Trimming removed 3 bases from V and 4 bases from J; junction bases left unmatched: 9. The CDR3 sequence is 15 residues long.

The chain recombines TRBV20-1 with TRBJ2-2, with 11 bases matching TRBD2. Looked up from germline, CDR1 is DFQATT and CDR2 is SNEGSKA (reference sequence). This CDR3 comprises 18 residues. Trimming cost V 3 bases and J 4 bases; bases outside gene matches: 13. In nucleotides, the CDR3 is TGCAGTGCTAGCGGTCGCCTAGCGGGAGGAGTGTTCACCGGGGAGCTGTTTTTT. Protein sequence: CSASGRLAGGVFTGELFF.

This clonotype has just a few counts. Given a much more abundant clone one base away, this may be a read error. The rearrangement links TRBV2 to TRBJ2-7; TRBD1 agrees at 8 bases. The CDR3 has 13 amino acids. Germline V CDR1 and CDR2: SNHLY, FYNNEI. The chain's CDR3 is CVSSRTTGGEQYF. The CDR3 nucleotides are TGTGTCAGCAGCCGCACCACAGGGGGCGAGCAGTACTTC.

This clonotype was counted ten times or more. CDR3: CASSETSGRAGEQYF. CDR3 DNA sequence: TGTGCCAGCAGTGAGACTAGCGGGAGGGCCGGGGAGCAGTACTTC. The rearrangement links TRBV25-1 to TRBJ2-7; TRBD2 agrees at 14 bases. The CDR3 totals 15 residues. Germline CDR1 MGHDK, CDR2 SYGVNS. V lost 3 bases and J lost 7; bases outside the gene matches: 5.

This clonotype was picked up many times. The chain uses TRBV7-2 and TRBJ2-5; the match to TRBD2 covers 8 bases. This CDR3 comprises 17 residues. CDR1 is SGHTA and CDR2 is FQGNSA in the germline V gene. V lost 2 bases and J lost 4; bases outside the gene matches: 12. The CDR3 sequence: CASSLLRLASMGETQYF. CDR3 nucleotide sequence: TGTGCCAGCAGCTTACTGCGACTAGCGTCGATGGGAGAGACCCAGTACTTC.

This clonotype was found many times. The chain carries TRBV24-1 and TRBJ2-7, with 9 bases lining up with TRBD2. Looked up from germline, CDR1 is KGHDR and CDR2 is SFDVKD. The CDR3 has 13 residues. The trim removed 10 bases at V and 0 bases at J, leaving 3 bases unmatched. CDR3 sequence: CATLAGFSYEQYF. CDR3 bases: TGTGCCACTCTAGCGGGGTTCTCCTACGAGCAGTACTTC.

This clonotype was seen repeatedly, ten times or more. V and J are TRBV15 and TRBJ2-7; 9 bases are a match to TRBD2. CDR3 length equals 13 residues. The V segment lost 6 bases and the J segment 4 bases; nucleotides outside the gene matches: 4. Germline V lookup: CDR1 LNHNV, CDR2 YYDKDF (reference sequence). CDR3 in amino acids: CATRDSGSYEQYF. CDR3 nucleotides: TGTGCCACCAGGGATAGCGGGAGTTACGAGCAGTACTTC.

This clonotype was seen repeatedly, ten times or more. The chain carries TRBV24-1 and TRBJ2-3; 10 bases are shared with TRBD2. V gave up 1 base and J gave up 4 bases; unmatched junction bases: 4. The CDR3 is made up of 16 amino acids. The germline V gene has CDR1 KGHDR and CDR2 SFDVKD. The CDR3 coding sequence is TGTGCCACCAGTGATTTTGCTAGCGGGAGTTCAGATACGCAGTATTTT. This sequence encodes CATSDFASGSSDTQYF.

The table lists this clonotype with many counts. The chain is built from TRBV20-1 and TRBJ2-1; TRBD2 agrees at 12 bases. The CDR3 has 16 residues. The J segment lost 2 bases and the V segment lost 3 bases, leaving 5 bases of the junction unmatched. Germline V gene lookup returns CDR1 DFQATT and CDR2 SNEGSKA (reference sequence). The CDR3 coding sequence is TGCAGTGCTAGTATCTCTAGCGGGAGGGCCTACAATGAGCAGTTCTTC. Translating it yields CSASISSGRAYNEQFF.